This T cell receptor (beta chain) is drawn from a study of T cell changes during pregnancy in multiple sclerosis. The CDR3 contains 14 residues. Germline CDR1 is LNHDA and CDR2 is SQIVND (reference sequence). V shed 3 bases, J shed 8 bases, and the junction held 9 bases outside the gene matches. The protocol was immunoSEQ multiplex PCR, while the TCRdb copy is restricted to in-frame clones and leaves out a portion. The data show approximately 28,000 clones, approximately 87% seen once. The chain is built from TRBV19 and TRBJ1-1, with 7 bases that match TRBD1. The sequence was obtained from a female donor with multiple sclerosis, enrolled in a pregnancy study. The sample here was CD8+ T cells from peripheral blood mononuclear cells, taken after pregnancy. CDR3 nucleotide sequence: TGTGCCAGTAGTATTGCCCGGACAGGCTCCGAAGCTTTCTTT. It yields the protein CASSIARTGSEAFF.